Below, 28 T cell receptor beta chains from the same sample are listed, as sequenced in a study of human thymus T cells. Assay: immunoSEQ multiplex PCR; the TCRdb copy retains only in-frame clones and omits some. The table includes 45,000 to 75,000 clones, approximately 95% detected once. Sequencing was done on a sample of blood. These receptors came from a boy less than two years old with a congenital heart defect but otherwise immunologically healthy.

This chain connects TRBV19 to TRBJ1-4; D is undetermined. The V end was cut by 5 bases, the J end by 3 bases, with 10 bases between. The CDR3 extends over 14 amino acids. CDR1 and CDR2 (germline): LNHDA, SQIVND (reference sequence). CDR3 in DNA: TGTGCCAGTAGTTTCCCGACGGCTAATGAAAAACTGTTTTTT. Its translation is CASSFPTANEKLFF.

The V and J genes are TRBV6-1 and TRBJ2-1, with unresolved D. The CDR3 is 14 residues long. CDR1 MNHNS and CDR2 SASEGT come from the germline V gene. Trimming removed 2 bases from V and 4 bases from J, with 9 bases in between. CDR3 loop: CASSELWAYNEQFF. CDR3 nucleotide sequence: TGTGCCAGCAGTGAATTATGGGCTTACAATGAGCAGTTCTTC.

V is TRBV18 and J is TRBJ2-3, with 7 bases matching TRBD2. Germline V gene sequence: CDR1 KGHSH, CDR2 LQKENI. J was trimmed by 3 bases and V by 4 bases; bases with no gene match: 16. CDR3 length: 18 residues. The DNA for the CDR3 is TGTGCCAGCTCACTCGTGCGCGCGGGAGCGGGGTGGACAGATACGCAGTATTTT. It translates to CASSLVRAGAGWTDTQYF.

The chain employs TRBV2 and TRBJ2-7; D is unresolved. Germline V gene data show CDR1 as SNHLY and CDR2 as FYNNEI. This CDR3 comprises 15 residues. V gave up 1 base and J gave up 0 bases, with 10 bases separating them. The chain's CDR3 is CASSEVRTLSYEQYF. The DNA for the CDR3 is TGTGCCAGCAGTGAAGTTCGGACCCTCTCCTACGAGCAGTACTTC. Complete variable domain (other parts from reference TRBV2 and TRBJ2-7): EPEVTQTPSHQVTQMGQEVILRCVPISNHLYFYWYRQILGQKVEFLVSFYNNEISEKSEIFDDQFSVERPDGSNFTLKIRSTKLEDSAMYFCASSEVRTLSYEQYFGPGTRLTVT.

The chain combines TRBV6-5 with TRBJ2-7; D is unresolved. The CDR3 loop spans 16 amino acids. The ends were cut back, 0 bases at V and 2 bases at J, with 14 bases in the middle. Per the germline V gene, CDR1 is MNHEY and CDR2 is SVGAGI. CDR3 sequence: CASSYSRTNHPYEQYF. Written as DNA, the CDR3 is TGTGCCAGCAGTTACTCGAGGACCAACCACCCCTACGAGCAGTACTTC.

The chain combines TRBV7-2 with TRBJ2-7, with TRBD1 as a possible D gene (5 bases). This CDR3 contains 17 residues. Germline CDR1 reads SGHTA; CDR2 reads FQGNSA. V was cut by 2 bases and J by 1 base, with 18 bases left in between. CDR3 sequence: CASSLMPQVWVSYEQYF. CDR3 in DNA: TGTGCCAGCAGCTTAATGCCACAGGTCTGGGTTTCCTACGAGCAGTACTTC.

Concerning this clone itself: One junction end does not reproduce the germline sequence, and a read error may be involved. The chain employs TRBV28 and TRBJ1-1; no clear D gene. The CDR3 has 14 amino acids. The germline V gene encodes CDR1 MDHEN and CDR2 SYDVKM. CDR3 sequence reads: CASSAGSVNAEAFF. In DNA, the CDR3 is TGTGCCAGCAGTGCAGGCAGTGTGAACGCTGAAGCTTTCTTT.

The rearrangement uses TRBV11-2 and TRBJ2-3; the D is unclear. The CDR3 runs to 14 residues. CDR1 is SGHAT and CDR2 is FQNNGV in the germline V gene. The V end was cut by 4 bases, the J end by 8 bases, with 16 bases between. The CDR3 sequence is CASSSIHSRSTQYF. DNA of the CDR3: TGTGCCAGCAGCTCCATCCACTCCCGGAGTACGCAGTATTTT.

This clone has just one count. This rearrangement joins TRBV4-3 to TRBJ2-1, with D possibly TRBD2 on 6 matching bases. The CDR3 is made up of 19 amino acids. V was clipped by 0 bases and J by 0 bases, with 18 bases between them. Germline values: CDR1 LGHNA, CDR2 YSLEER. The CDR3 region has the DNA TGCGCCAGCAGCCAAGATGGGGAGAGCGGGCTCTACTCCTACAATGAGCAGTTCTTC. Encoded protein: CASSQDGESGLYSYNEQFF.

The chain employs TRBV4-1 and TRBJ2-2; D ambiguous. The CDR3 is 14 residues long. Per germline, CDR1 MGHRA and CDR2 YSYEKL. The V and J ends lost 4 bases and 1 base respectively, with 7 bases between them. The CDR3 DNA sequence: TGCGCCAGCAGCCGATCAGGGAACACCGGGGAGCTGTTTTTT. This encodes CASSRSGNTGELFF.

This clone has just one count. This chain connects TRBV5-1 to TRBJ2-5; D call uncertain. Trimming removed 3 bases at V and 4 bases at J, with 10 bases between. Germline-derived CDR1 and CDR2 are SGHRS and YFSETQ. The CDR3 has 13 amino acids. The DNA of the CDR3 is TGCGCCAGCAGCTGGCTAGGTCGAGAGACCCAGTACTTC. Its translation: CASSWLGRETQYF.

This rearrangement joins TRBV2 to TRBJ2-4, with a tentative D call TRBD2 (6 bases). Trimming shortened V by 0 bases and J by 1 base, and 16 bases separated the two germline ends. The CDR3 length is 18 residues. CDR1 is SNHLY, CDR2 FYNNEI, per germline. The CDR3, as DNA: TGTGCCAGCAGTGAAGCGGGGATCAACCGGGGGGCCAAAAACATTCAGTACTTC. Amino acids: CASSEAGINRGAKNIQYF.

The chain carries TRBV19 and TRBJ1-1; D is perhaps TRBD1 (6 bases). This CDR3 comprises 13 residues. V was shortened by 4 bases and J by 1 base, with 7 bases between the two germline ends. Per germline, CDR1 LNHDA and CDR2 SQIVND (reference sequence). This CDR3 is CASSTRGNTEAFF. The CDR3 DNA reads TGTGCCAGTAGTACCAGGGGGAACACTGAAGCTTTCTTT.

The rearrangement links TRBV9 to TRBJ1-1, with a tentative D call TRBD1 (6 bases). Trimming left V 6 bases short and J 10 bases short, with 25 bases between. From germline, CDR1 is SGDLS and CDR2 YYNGEE. This CDR3 spans 15 amino acids. CDR3 DNA: TGTGCCAGCACCCCGGGGGGGGCCCTGCTATTGGGAGCTTTCTTT. This gives the protein CASTPGGALLLGAFF.

The chain recombines TRBV4-1 with TRBJ2-4, with D unclear. Between the trimmed V and J ends, which lost 1 base and 0 bases, there was a span of 7 bases. The CDR3 length is 15 residues. In germline, CDR1 is MGHRA, CDR2 YSYEKL. DNA for the CDR3: TGCGCCAGCAGCCAAGTTTTGGGAGCCAAAAACATTCAGTACTTC. Its protein is CASSQVLGAKNIQYF.

J is TRBJ1-3 and V is TRBV12-5; 7 bases line up with TRBD1. The CDR3 totals 15 residues. Germline loops: CDR1 LGHNT, CDR2 FRNRAP. V lost 3 bases and J lost 4; bases outside the gene matches: 6. The DNA for the CDR3 is TGTGCTAGTGGTTTTGGGAGGGGGCTAGGAAACACCATATATTTT. This translates into CASGFGRGLGNTIYF.

This clone appeared once. This chain connects TRBV5-4 to TRBJ1-2; tentative D call: TRBD1 (5 bases). V was trimmed by 0 bases and J by 5 bases, leaving 14 bases between them. The CDR3 extends over 15 amino acids. Germline-derived CDR1 and CDR2 are SGHNT and YYREEE (reference sequence). DNA for the CDR3: TGTGCCAGCAGCTTGGGAAGTGGGGGAGGATATGGCTACACCTTC. This gives the protein CASSLGSGGGYGYTF.

This CDR3 reads CASSLWPTETQYF. DNA of the CDR3: TGTGCCAGCAGCTTATGGCCCACTGAGACCCAGTACTTC. The chain combines TRBV7-2 with TRBJ2-5; D gene uncertain. Per the germline V gene, CDR1 is SGHTA and CDR2 is FQGNSA. The V end was cut by 2 bases, the J end by 5 bases, with 9 bases between. The CDR3 runs to 13 residues.

The genes are TRBV20-1 and TRBJ1-1; unclear D gene. This CDR3 is 10 amino acids long. Per germline, CDR1 DFQATT and CDR2 SNEGSKA (reference sequence). V lost 3 bases, J lost 8 bases, and 7 bases lay in between. CDR3 in amino acids: CSASEGEAFF. CDR3 nucleotides: TGCAGTGCTAGCGAGGGAGAAGCTTTCTTT.

The V gene is TRBV4-3, the J gene TRBJ2-2; D is perhaps TRBD2 (6 bases). The CDR3 length is 18 residues. V lost 0 bases, J lost 6 bases, and 20 bases lay in between. Germline assignment: CDR1 LGHNA and CDR2 YSLEER. This CDR3 is CASSQEMWGSRGAGELFF. The CDR3 coding sequence is TGCGCCAGCAGCCAAGAAATGTGGGGTTCGCGGGGTGCCGGGGAGCTGTTTTTT.

About this clone itself: Different DNA sequences within this sample yield the same CDR3. The chain is built from TRBV5-1 and TRBJ2-3, with a weak D call TRBD2 (5 bases). The V end lost 2 bases, the J end lost 0 bases, and 7 bases lay between the germline ends. Per the germline V gene, CDR1 is SGHRS and CDR2 is YFSETQ. CDR3 length: 14 amino acids. CDR3 protein: CASSLSGSTDTQYF. CDR3 bases: TGCGCCAGCAGCTTAAGCGGTAGCACAGATACGCAGTATTTT.

The chain links TRBV5-1 to TRBJ2-5; D is possibly TRBD1 (5 bases). This CDR3 spans 16 amino acids. V was trimmed by 6 bases and J by 2 bases, leaving 20 bases between them. The germline gives CDR1 SGHRS, CDR2 YFSETQ. The CDR3 region is CASTLMSTVHQETQYF. The DNA for the CDR3 is TGCGCCAGCACACTGATGTCGACAGTCCATCAAGAGACCCAGTACTTC.

The V gene is TRBV28, the J gene TRBJ1-2, with 8 bases that match TRBD1. The V gene's germline CDR1 is MDHEN and CDR2 SYDVKM. Trimming removed 1 base from V and 6 bases from J; junction bases left unmatched: 4. The CDR3 covers 14 residues. The CDR3 DNA reads as TGTGCCAGCAGTTTATTGGCAGGGGGCGATGGCTACACCTTC. Protein: CASSLLAGGDGYTF.

This clone was found once. The V and J genes are TRBV4-3 and TRBJ1-5; no clear D. This CDR3 region has 16 residues. Per germline, CDR1 LGHNA and CDR2 YSLEER. Trimming took off 0 bases at V and 3 bases at J, with 12 bases between the two ends. CDR3: CASSQDLGINNQPQHF. In nucleotides, the CDR3 is TGCGCCAGCAGCCAAGATTTGGGGATTAACAATCAGCCCCAGCATTTT.

V is TRBV5-8 and J is TRBJ1-1; TRBD1 is a possible D gene (5 bases). CDR3 size: 12 residues. CDR1 is SGHTS, CDR2 YDEGEE, per germline. The V gene lost 2 bases and the J gene lost 13 bases, with 15 bases spanning the gap. This CDR3 is CASSFDRGKGFF. The CDR3 bases are TGTGCCAGCAGCTTTGATCGGGGGAAAGGTTTCTTT. Using reference TRBV5-8 and TRBJ1-1 for the parts outside the CDR3, the full variable domain is EAGVTQSPTHLIKTRGQQATLRCSPISGHTSVYWYQQALGLGLQFLLWYDEGEERNRGNFPPRFSGRQFPNYSSELNVNALELEDSALYLCASSFDRGKGFFGQGTRLTVV.

CDR3 amino acids: CASSLSGRKETQYF. DNA for the CDR3: TGTGCCAGCAGTTTATCTGGTCGGAAAGAGACCCAGTACTTC. The rearrangement links TRBV27 to TRBJ2-5, with unresolved D. Trimming left V 0 bases short and J 3 bases short, with 8 bases between. Germline CDR1 is MNHEY and CDR2 is SMNVEV (reference sequence). The CDR3 is 14 residues long.

The chain has TRBV27 and TRBJ1-3; TRBD1 agrees at 11 bases. Germline CDR1 MNHEY, CDR2 SMNVEV (reference sequence). The V segment lost 3 bases and the J segment 2 bases; nucleotides outside the gene matches: 0. The CDR3 spans 15 residues. The CDR3 DNA reads as TGTGCCAGCAGTTTGGGACAGGGGGCTGGAAACACCATATATTTT. This gives the protein CASSLGQGAGNTIYF.

The genes are TRBV5-1 and TRBJ2-3, with 11 nucleotides matching TRBD2. The germline CDR1 and CDR2 sequences are SGHRS and YFSETQ. CDR3 length equals 15 residues. The J segment lost 4 bases and the V segment lost 0 bases, leaving 1 base of the junction unmatched. The CDR3 DNA sequence: TGCGCCAGCAGCTTGGGGACTAGCGGGCCAGATACGCAGTATTTT. This encodes CASSLGTSGPDTQYF. The variable domain in full, completed from reference TRBV5-1 and TRBJ2-3, reads KAGVTQTPRYLIKTRGQQVTLSCSPISGHRSVSWYQQTPGQGLQFLFEYFSETQRNKGNFPGRFSGRQFSNSRSEMNVSTLELGDSALYLCASSLGTSGPDTQYFGPGTRLTVL.